The clone carrying this T cell receptor (beta chain) was seen more than once but under ten times. The entry originates in a study of OX40 agonist ivuxolimab in advanced cancers. The germline CDR1 and CDR2 sequences are SGHNT and YYREEE (reference sequence). Trimming pared 2 bases from V and 3 bases from J, leaving 10 bases between. The CDR3 extends over 14 amino acids. The method was immunoSEQ multiplex PCR; TCRdb's version includes in-frame clones alone and lacks a portion of them. The sample holds 50,000 to 75,000 clones; roughly nine tenths are singletons and the top ten take 0.77%. V usage is TRBV5-4 and J usage is TRBJ2-3, with D hard to call. This TCR derives from an adult with an advanced solid tumor such as melanoma, head and neck, liver or kidney cancer. This sample comprised CD4+ or CD8+ T cells sorted from blood, obtained in a trial of the OX40 agonist ivuxolimab. The DNA for the CDR3 is TGTGCCAGCAGCTTCGACCTAGAGACAGATACGCAGTATTTT. This translates into CASSFDLETDTQYF.